This passage covers 4 T cell receptor beta chains from one sample sequenced in a study of T cell repertoires in ileal Crohn's disease. Clones were read by immunoSEQ multiplex PCR, and TCRdb kept only the in-frame ones, dropping some. The table has some 3,500 clones, just over 90% seen once; the top ten hold under 3%. Time point of the sample: inflamed ileum from the surgical specimen. The sequencing sample was made of ileal tissue. The receptors originated from an adult with Crohn's disease.

The chain links TRBV25-1 to TRBJ1-3; no firm D call. V lost 1 base to trimming and J lost 3 bases, with 10 bases between them. This CDR3 has 15 amino acids. The germline CDR1 and CDR2 sequences are MGHDK and SYGVNS. The CDR3 region is CASSEFGVGGNTIYF. The CDR3 nucleotides read TGTGCCAGCAGTGAATTCGGTGTAGGTGGAAACACCATATATTTT.

V gene TRBV29-1 combines with J gene TRBJ1-3; D remains ambiguous. The germline V gene encodes CDR1 SQVTM and CDR2 ANQGSEA. With 2 bases removed from V and 0 bases from J, the gap between germline ends came to 2 bases. The CDR3 has 12 residues. CDR3 coding DNA: TGCAGCGTTGAAAGCTCTGGAAACACCATATATTTT. Amino acids: CSVESSGNTIYF.

V usage is TRBV2 and J usage is TRBJ1-1, with no clear D. The CDR3 loop spans 13 amino acids. Trimming removed 2 bases from V and 0 bases from J, with 4 bases in between. Germline V CDR1 and CDR2: SNHLY, FYNNEI. The CDR3 DNA reads TGTGCCAGCAGTGAACACATGAACACTGAAGCTTTCTTT. Residues: CASSEHMNTEAFF.

The chain uses TRBV11-2 and TRBJ1-2, with D perhaps matching TRBD1 (6 bases). Germline V gene lookup returns CDR1 SGHAT and CDR2 FQNNGV. V lost 4 bases and J 6 bases, leaving 18 bases between the germline ends. The CDR3 is 15 amino acids. This chain's CDR3 is CASSWGGQGLNGYTF. The CDR3, as DNA: TGTGCCAGCAGCTGGGGGGGCCAGGGGCTGAATGGCTACACCTTC.